This TCR beta chain appears in the sequencing data of a study of Ad26.COV2.S vaccination and SARS-CoV-2 variants. Whole-study context: The Ad26.COV2.S arm of the COV1001 trial was where the donor was placed. Donor got 5x10^10 or 1x10^11 viral particles of Ad26.COV2.S.

Treatment noted: approximately 18 received Ad26.COV2.S at low or high dose, single or two shots; several received placebo; per-sample allocation not given. Specimen acquisition occurred on day 63 following the initial vaccine or placebo injection. To note about this clone: Antigen specificity is unknown.

TCRdb's table, derived via immunoSEQ multiplex PCR, lists solely in-frame clones and lacks some. The sample has about 390,000 clones, 75% to 90% seen once. Per the germline V gene, CDR1 is MNHEY and CDR2 is SVGAGI. Unmatched junction bases numbered 5, after V lost 4 bases and J lost 1 base. This CDR3 spans 15 amino acids. The study's findings and limits: CD8+ and CD4+ T cells specific for spike reportedly responded with substantial breadth after vaccination. Spike-specific TCR breadth was greater after Ad26.COV2.S than placebo.

The J gene is TRBJ1-1, the V gene TRBV6-5, with TRBD1 matching over 8 bases. Sequences were derived from peripheral blood, sampled in a trial of Ad26.COV2.S vaccine versus placebo. This TCR was sampled from a person between 18 and 59 years old who received the Ad26.COV2.S COVID-19 vaccine or a placebo. The CDR3 DNA is TGTGCCAGCAGTTTCTCCGGGACAGGGAACACTGAAGCTTTCTTT. Its translation is CASSFSGTGNTEAFF.